Presented here are 22 T cell receptor beta chains from one specimen sequenced in a study of blood T cell repertoires in COVID-19. Repertoires were generated with immunoSEQ multiplex PCR, while TCRdb's copy carries only in-frame clones and drops some. The data contain 150,000 to 200,000 clones, 80% to 85% of them singletons. Specimen: peripheral blood. Receptors were obtained from a human donor with acute or convalescent COVID-19. The donor label of this sample is uncertain.

The V and J genes are TRBV7-9 and TRBJ1-4; D uncertain. From germline, CDR1 is SEHNR and CDR2 FQNEAQ (reference sequence). V was clipped by 0 bases and J by 8 bases, with 16 bases between them. CDR3 length equals 16 residues. The CDR3 here is CASSLAGRQTGEKLFF. The CDR3 DNA sequence: TGTGCCAGCAGCTTAGCTGGAAGGCAGACGGGGGAAAAACTGTTTTTT. Using reference TRBV7-9 and TRBJ1-4 for the parts outside the CDR3, the full variable domain is DTGVSQNPRHKITKRGQNVTFRCDPISEHNRLYWYRQTLGQGPEFLTYFQNEAQLEKSRLLSDRFSAERPKGSFSTLEIQRTEQGDSAMYLCASSLAGRQTGEKLFFGSGTQLSVL.

The rearrangement uses TRBV6-6 and TRBJ2-7, with 7 positions matching TRBD1. The V segment lost 2 bases and the J segment 2 bases; nucleotides outside the gene matches: 9. CDR3 length: 16 amino acids. Per germline, CDR1 MNHNY and CDR2 SVGAGI (reference sequence). The CDR3 DNA is TGTGCCAGCAGTTACCAAGGGACAGTTAACCCCTACGAGCAGTACTTC. Translating it yields CASSYQGTVNPYEQYF.

This clone was detected once. V and J are TRBV30 and TRBJ1-5; possibly TRBD1 for D (6 bases). Germline V CDR1 and CDR2: GTSNPN, SVGIG (reference sequence). V lost 1 base to trimming and J lost 4 bases, with 14 bases between them. The CDR3 totals 15 residues. Here the CDR3 DNA reads TGTGCCTGGAGTGGTTCACGCAGGGGAAATCAGCCCCAGCATTTT. Residues: CAWSGSRRGNQPQHF.

This clone was found once. V is TRBV6-5 and J is TRBJ2-7; tentatively, D is TRBD2 (5 bases). The V and J ends lost 7 bases and 2 bases respectively, with 12 bases between them. Germline loops: CDR1 MNHEY, CDR2 SVGAGI. The CDR3 spans 13 residues. The CDR3 bases are TGTGCCAGCAAGACGCACGGGGCCTACGAGCAGTACTTC. It codes for CASKTHGAYEQYF.

The chain recombines TRBV21-1 with TRBJ1-4; the table assigns TRBD1, which was not confirmed against the DNA. TRBV21-1 is a pseudogene locus. This CDR3 is built from 16 residues. The chain's CDR3 is CASSSKVPGVIEKLFF. Here the CDR3 DNA reads TGTGCCAGCAGCAGCAAAGTTCCAGGGGTGATTGAAAAACTGTTTTTT.

The V gene is TRBV12-3 or TRBV12-4, the J gene TRBJ2-2, with a weak D call TRBD1 (6 bases). The CDR3 is made up of 13 amino acids. Trimming pared 7 bases from V and 7 bases from J, leaving 13 bases between. The CDR3 loop reads CASTPGVHGELFF. DNA of the CDR3: TGTGCCAGCACCCCAGGGGTACACGGGGAGCTGTTTTTT.

The J gene is TRBJ2-7, the V gene TRBV3-1 (or the pseudogene TRBV3-2); D might be TRBD2 (5 bases). From germline, CDR1 is LGHDT and CDR2 YNNKEL (reference sequence). V was trimmed by 2 bases and J by 6 bases, leaving 11 bases between them. This CDR3 comprises 13 residues. This CDR3 is CASSQWAEGEQYF. The DNA of the CDR3 is TGTGCCAGCAGCCAATGGGCCGAGGGCGAGCAGTACTTC.

The chain recombines TRBV19 with TRBJ2-5; D gene uncertain. Germline lookup yields CDR1 LNHDA and CDR2 SQIVND (reference sequence). This CDR3 is built from 13 residues. The germline V and J ends were trimmed by 1 base and 5 bases, with 8 bases remaining between them. The CDR3 loop reads CASSIGSGETQYF. The CDR3 bases are TGTGCCAGTAGTATAGGGAGTGGGGAGACCCAGTACTTC.

The CDR3 DNA is TGTGCCAGTAGTATAGGAGGCGGATTCAATCAGCCCCAGCATTTT. It specifies CASSIGGGFNQPQHF. The J gene is TRBJ1-5, the V gene TRBV19; unclear D gene. Germline CDR1 is LNHDA and CDR2 is SQIVND (reference sequence). V lost 1 base to trimming and J lost 3 bases, with 10 bases between them. The CDR3 extends over 15 amino acids. The variable domain in full, completed from reference TRBV19 and TRBJ1-5, reads DGGITQSPKYLFRKEGQNVTLSCEQNLNHDAMYWYRQDPGQGLRLIYYSQIVNDFQKGDIAEGYSVSREKKESFPLTVTSAQKNPTAFYLCASSIGGGFNQPQHFGDGTRLSIL.

The chain employs TRBV29-1 and TRBJ1-3, with 10 bases lining up with TRBD1. The ends lost 5 bases at V and 0 bases at J; junction bases unmatched: 10. The CDR3 runs 17 residues. CDR1 and CDR2 (germline): SQVTM, ANQGSEA. For the CDR3, the DNA is TGCAGCGTTAACTACGGGACAGGGGCCCGCTCTGGAAACACCATATATTTT. The encoded protein is CSVNYGTGARSGNTIYF.

The chain uses TRBV6-2 or TRBV6-3 and TRBJ1-1, with a possible D match to TRBD1 (5 bases). V gave up 2 bases and J gave up 3 bases, with 16 bases separating them. The V gene's germline CDR1 is MNHEY and CDR2 SVGEGT. This CDR3 is built from 16 residues. The CDR3 here is CASSYPPGRGDTEAFF. The DNA for the CDR3 is TGTGCCAGCAGTTACCCCCCGGGACGGGGGGACACTGAAGCTTTCTTT.

Only a few counts were recorded for this clone. The V call is TRBV4-1, the J call TRBJ2-5; a possible D gene is TRBD2 (6 bases). CDR1 MGHRA and CDR2 YSYEKL come from the germline V gene. The length of the CDR3 is 15 residues. V was pared by 0 bases and J by 7 bases, with 15 bases between. This CDR3 is CASSQEIGTGGTQYF. CDR3 DNA: TGCGCCAGCAGCCAAGAAATAGGGACCGGGGGGACCCAGTACTTC.

This clone was detected once. The chain has TRBV5-8 and TRBJ2-3; TRBD2 matches 8 bases. V dropped 4 bases and J dropped 0; count of bases not matched to a gene: 10. Germline V CDR1 and CDR2: SGHTS, YDEGEE. The CDR3 is 17 amino acids. The chain's CDR3 is CASSMRTSSPSTDTQYF. The CDR3, as DNA: TGTGCCAGCAGCATGCGGACTAGCAGCCCTAGCACAGATACGCAGTATTTT.

V usage is TRBV10-3 and J usage is TRBJ2-7; 9 positions agree with TRBD2. Germline V gene sequence: CDR1 ENHRY, CDR2 SYGVKD. Trimming removed 6 bases from V and 4 bases from J; junction bases left unmatched: 10. The CDR3 has 15 amino acids. The CDR3 region has the DNA TGTGCCATCAGCCCGGTGACTAGCGGAGTTTACGAGCAGTACTTC. Amino acid sequence: CAISPVTSGVYEQYF.

J is TRBJ2-2 and V is TRBV18, with TRBD2 as a possible D gene (5 bases). From germline, CDR1 is KGHSH and CDR2 LQKENI. The ends were cut back, 2 bases at V and 4 bases at J, with 11 bases in the middle. There are 15 residues in the CDR3. CDR3 DNA: TGTGCCAGCTCACCAGAGAGGGCGAGCACCGGGGAGCTGTTTTTT. It is translated as CASSPERASTGELFF.

Only a few counts were recorded for this clone. The chain couples TRBV25-1 to TRBJ2-1, with 8 bases that match TRBD2. V was pared by 5 bases and J by 8 bases, with 8 bases of the junction left unmatched. This CDR3 region has 14 residues. Germline loops: CDR1 MGHDK, CDR2 SYGVNS. In nucleotides, the CDR3 is TGTGCCAGCAGTTCTGCGGGAGGATACCATGAGCAGTTCTTC. This sequence encodes CASSSAGGYHEQFF. Drawing the rest from reference TRBV25-1 and TRBJ2-1, the complete variable domain is EADIYQTPRYLVIGTGKKITLECSQTMGHDKMYWYQQDPGMELHLIHYSYGVNSTEKGDLSSESTVSRIRTEHFPLTLESARPSHTSQYLCASSSAGGYHEQFFGPGTRLTVL.

This clone was seen a single time. This chain links TRBV5-1 with TRBJ1-5, with no clear D. Trimming took 3 bases from V and 9 from J, leaving 13 bases between them. Per the germline V gene, CDR1 is SGHRS and CDR2 is YFSETQ. This CDR3 is built from 13 residues. The CDR3 sequence: CASSSTGEGPQHF. Written as DNA, the CDR3 is TGCGCCAGCAGCTCGACCGGCGAGGGGCCCCAGCATTTT.

The chain combines TRBV30 with TRBJ2-3; 7 bases map to TRBD1. V was clipped by 3 bases and J by 4 bases; unmatched bases: 16. The CDR3 contains 17 residues. From germline, CDR1 is GTSNPN and CDR2 SVGIG (reference sequence). Here the CDR3 reads CAWSPGTRGLGADTQYF. CDR3 bases: TGTGCCTGGAGCCCAGGGACAAGGGGGCTAGGTGCAGATACGCAGTATTTT.

This chain connects TRBV5-1 to TRBJ2-7, with TRBD2 matching 9 bases. The CDR3 loop spans 14 amino acids. After removal of 4 bases from V and 0 bases from J, the junction contained 2 bases not matched to a gene. Germline-derived CDR1 and CDR2 are SGHRS and YFSETQ. CDR3 amino acids: CASSIAGASYEQYF. In DNA, the CDR3 is TGCGCCAGCAGCATAGCGGGAGCCTCCTACGAGCAGTACTTC. The entire variable domain, with the rest obtained from reference TRBV5-1 and TRBJ2-7, is as follows: KAGVTQTPRYLIKTRGQQVTLSCSPISGHRSVSWYQQTPGQGLQFLFEYFSETQRNKGNFPGRFSGRQFSNSRSEMNVSTLELGDSALYLCASSIAGASYEQYFGPGTRLTVT.

The chain combines TRBV7-8 with TRBJ2-7; perhaps TRBD2 as D (6 bases). Deletions cut 6 bases from V and 6 bases from J, with 15 bases between. The CDR3 extends over 13 amino acids. Germline V CDR1 and CDR2: SGHVS, FQNEAQ. The CDR3 region is CASRPWRDIEQYF. The CDR3 nucleotides are TGTGCCAGCAGGCCATGGAGGGATATCGAGCAGTACTTC.

CDR3 in DNA: TGTGCCAGCAGCCCCGGGACAGCCGGCGGGGGCTACACCTTC. The encoded protein is CASSPGTAGGGYTF. The chain joins TRBV7-8 to TRBJ1-2; 7 bases fit TRBD1. Trimming at V came to 5 bases and at J to 8 bases, leaving 11 bases not matched to a gene. Germline CDR1 and CDR2: SGHVS and FQNEAQ. The CDR3 has 14 amino acids.

J is TRBJ1-2 and V is TRBV4-1; 7 bases are a match to TRBD1. Looked up from germline, CDR1 is MGHRA and CDR2 is YSYEKL. V gave up 0 bases and J gave up 8 bases; unmatched junction bases: 24. CDR3 length: 20 amino acids. CDR3 DNA sequence: TGCGCCAGCAGCCAAGAACCCCAGGGGGTCATTCCCAGCGGTTTTATGGGCTACACCTTC. It specifies CASSQEPQGVIPSGFMGYTF.